This passage covers 25 T cell receptor beta chains from one sample sequenced in a study of blood T cell repertoires in COVID-19. Using immunoSEQ multiplex PCR, the repertoire was profiled, and TCRdb retains in-frame clones only, with some absent. In the table there are fewer than 15,000 clones, 65% to 90% of which are singletons. Input material: peripheral blood. The origin of the receptors is a man older than 75 with acute or convalescent COVID-19.

This rearrangement joins TRBV6-5 to TRBJ2-1, with 7 bases aligning to TRBD2. With 0 bases clipped from V and 1 base from J, the junction kept 3 bases outside the gene matches. Germline V gene lookup returns CDR1 MNHEY and CDR2 SVGAGI. The CDR3 runs 16 residues. The DNA of the CDR3 is TGTGCCAGCAGTTACTCAGGAGCGGGGTCCTACAATGAGCAGTTCTTC. The encoded protein is CASSYSGAGSYNEQFF.

The chain employs TRBV6-6 and TRBJ2-7; 7 bases fit TRBD1. CDR3 length: 15 residues. Germline V gene sequence: CDR1 MNHNY, CDR2 SVGAGI (reference sequence). Trimming removed 4 bases from V and 0 bases from J; junction bases left unmatched: 6. The CDR3 nucleotides are TGTGCCAGCAGTTCCCAGGGACAGAACTCCTACGAGCAGTACTTC. Protein sequence: CASSSQGQNSYEQYF.

The rearrangement uses TRBV4-1 and TRBJ2-7, with 9 bases that match TRBD1. Germline V lookup: CDR1 MGHRA, CDR2 YSYEKL. V lost 0 bases to trimming and J lost 0 bases; unmatched junction nucleotides: 9. The CDR3 totals 18 residues. The DNA for the CDR3 is TGCGCCAGCAGCCAAGAGGGGACAGGGTGGTATGGCTCCTACGAGCAGTACTTC. Encoded protein: CASSQEGTGWYGSYEQYF.

The chain is built from TRBV4-1 and TRBJ2-3; the match to TRBD2 covers 9 bases. The CDR3 is 15 residues long. Germline loops: CDR1 MGHRA, CDR2 YSYEKL. The V segment lost 7 bases and the J segment 4 bases; nucleotides outside the gene matches: 9. The CDR3 spells CASKPTGLAPDTQYF. CDR3 bases: TGCGCCAGCAAGCCTACGGGACTAGCCCCAGATACGCAGTATTTT.

This clone was recorded once. V is TRBV6-5 and J is TRBJ1-4; TRBD1 aligns across 7 bases. The germline V gene encodes CDR1 MNHEY and CDR2 SVGAGI. The J segment lost 8 bases and the V segment lost 8 bases, leaving 11 bases of the junction unmatched. The CDR3 contains 14 residues. CDR3: CASGDSRRGEKLFF. The CDR3 DNA is TGTGCCAGCGGGGACAGTCGGAGGGGAGAAAAACTGTTTTTT.

This chain joins TRBV6-1 and TRBJ2-1; D ambiguous. V was pared by 1 base and J by 15 bases, with 16 bases between. Germline V gene lookup returns CDR1 MNHNS and CDR2 SASEGT. This CDR3 region has 13 residues. In nucleotides, the CDR3 is TGTGCCAGCAGTGAAGACTACATCTCGAAGAGGTTCTTC. Protein sequence: CASSEDYISKRFF.

The V call is TRBV6-5, the J call TRBJ1-1; 7 nucleotides line up with TRBD1. V was clipped by 6 bases and J by 0 bases; unmatched bases: 7. In germline, CDR1 is MNHEY, CDR2 SVGAGI. CDR3 size: 15 residues. The CDR3 loop reads CASRHGQAMNTEAFF. CDR3 sequence (DNA): TGTGCCAGCAGGCACGGACAGGCAATGAACACTGAAGCTTTCTTT.

This clone was seen more than once but under ten times. This chain uses TRBV10-1 with TRBJ2-1; D perhaps matches TRBD2 (7 bases). CDR1 WNHNN and CDR2 SYGVQD come from the germline V gene (reference sequence). V was shortened by 2 bases and J by 4 bases, with 18 bases between the two germline ends. This CDR3 is 17 amino acids long. CDR3 DNA: TGCGCCAGCAGTGAGAGGGGAGCCGGGGGGCTATACAATGAGCAGTTCTTC. Translating gives CASSERGAGGLYNEQFF.

The chain couples TRBV24-1 to TRBJ1-5, with D maybe TRBD1 (6 bases). CDR1 KGHDR and CDR2 SFDVKD come from the germline V gene. V lost 3 bases and J lost 4, with 9 bases in between. CDR3 length: 14 amino acids. The CDR3: CATSDPRGNQPQHF. The CDR3 DNA follows: TGTGCCACCAGTGATCCCAGGGGTAATCAGCCCCAGCATTTT.

V is TRBV5-1 and J is TRBJ2-1, with a possible D match to TRBD1 (6 bases). The V gene's germline CDR1 is SGHRS and CDR2 YFSETQ. Trimming left V 5 bases short and J 9 bases short, with 18 bases between. The length of the CDR3 is 14 residues. Here the CDR3 DNA reads TGCGCCAGCAGAGAGTCGCAGGGGCATGGTGAGCAGTTCTTC. Its protein product is CASRESQGHGEQFF.

V gene TRBV9 combines with J gene TRBJ2-7; weak D call: TRBD2 (5 bases). This CDR3 spans 13 amino acids. Germline V CDR1 and CDR2: SGDLS, YYNGEE. The V and J ends lost 3 bases and 12 bases respectively, with 19 bases between them. CDR3 bases: TGTGCCAGCAGCGGTGGTCGCGAAGGGCGGGCGTACTTC. Protein product: CASSGGREGRAYF.

The table lists this clone with a few counts. The chain is built from TRBV5-1 and TRBJ2-1; 13 nucleotides agree with TRBD2. The CDR3 has 18 amino acids. The germline gives CDR1 SGHRS, CDR2 YFSETQ. Unmatched junction bases numbered 11, after V lost 2 bases and J lost 6 bases. CDR3 protein: CASSLLAGGPRLTNEQFF. DNA of the CDR3: TGCGCCAGCAGCTTACTAGCGGGAGGGCCTCGGTTGACCAATGAGCAGTTCTTC.

This chain links TRBV3-1 (or the pseudogene TRBV3-2) with TRBJ1-1; D is ambiguous. This CDR3 has 15 residues. Between the trimmed V and J ends, which lost 4 bases and 1 base, there was a span of 13 bases. Germline CDR1 is LGHDT and CDR2 is YNNKEL (reference sequence). The CDR3 bases are TGTGCCAGCAGCCGGAGGAGGGTTCAGAACACTGAAGCTTTCTTT. Its translation: CASSRRRVQNTEAFF.

V is TRBV7-8 and J is TRBJ1-1; 7 nucleotides match TRBD1. The CDR3 length is 14 residues. With V trimmed by 4 bases and J by 0 bases, 2 bases remained unmatched. CDR1 and CDR2 from the germline V gene are SGHVS and FQNEAQ. The CDR3 region is CASSSGQMNTEAFF. In DNA, the CDR3 is TGTGCCAGCAGCTCGGGACAGATGAACACTGAAGCTTTCTTT. Using reference TRBV7-8 and TRBJ1-1 for the parts outside the CDR3, the full variable domain is GAGVSQSPRYKVAKRGQDVALRCDPISGHVSLFWYQQALGQGPEFLTYFQNEAQLDKSGLPSDRFFAERPEGSVSTLKIQRTQQEDSAVYLCASSSGQMNTEAFFGQGTRLTVV.

The chain couples TRBV6-5 to TRBJ1-6; no clear D. Trimming removed 9 bases at V and 7 bases at J, with 16 bases between. The germline V gene has CDR1 MNHEY and CDR2 SVGAGI. This CDR3 spans 14 amino acids. The CDR3, as DNA: TGTGCCAGTACTCTCGGGGTGGCCAATTCACCCCTCCACTTT. Protein: CASTLGVANSPLHF.

This chain connects TRBV11-2 to TRBJ2-4, with 9 bases lining up with TRBD1. The V and J ends lost 5 bases and 1 base, in that order; junction bases with no gene match: 6. The CDR3 is made up of 16 amino acids. Germline loops: CDR1 SGHAT, CDR2 FQNNGV. The CDR3 sequence: CASSIYRGLAKNIQYF. The CDR3 nucleotides are TGTGCCAGCAGCATATACAGGGGGCTTGCCAAAAACATTCAGTACTTC. Drawing the rest from reference TRBV11-2 and TRBJ2-4, the complete variable domain is EAGVAQSPRYKIIEKRQSVAFWCNPISGHATLYWYQQILGQGPKLLIQFQNNGVVDDSQLPKDRFSAERLKGVDSTLKIQPAKLEDSAVYLCASSIYRGLAKNIQYFGAGTRLSVL.

V is TRBV19 and J is TRBJ2-3, with 13 positions matching TRBD2. CDR3 length equals 16 residues. Germline loops: CDR1 LNHDA, CDR2 SQIVND (reference sequence). The V gene end was trimmed by 6 bases and the J gene end by 3 bases; junction bases not matched to a gene: 6. The CDR3 spells CASSQGLAGPTDTQYF. The CDR3 DNA is TGTGCCAGTAGCCAGGGACTAGCGGGGCCTACAGATACGCAGTATTTT. The full variable domain, in which reference TRBV19 and TRBJ2-3 provide the parts outside the CDR3, is DGGITQSPKYLFRKEGQNVTLSCEQNLNHDAMYWYRQDPGQGLRLIYYSQIVNDFQKGDIAEGYSVSREKKESFPLTVTSAQKNPTAFYLCASSQGLAGPTDTQYFGPGTRLTVL.

The rearrangement joins TRBV11-2 to TRBJ1-4; D call uncertain. There are 17 residues in the CDR3. The germline V and J ends were trimmed by 5 bases and 2 bases, with 18 bases remaining between them. CDR1 SGHAT and CDR2 FQNNGV come from the germline V gene. In nucleotides, the CDR3 is TGTGCCAGCAGCCCACGGTGGCAACAAGCGACTAATGAAAAACTGTTTTTT. Encoded protein: CASSPRWQQATNEKLFF.

The J gene is TRBJ2-7, the V gene TRBV6-5, with D maybe TRBD2 (5 bases). The V end lost 6 bases, the J end lost 6 bases, and 12 bases lay between the germline ends. The CDR3 extends over 12 amino acids. Per the germline V gene, CDR1 is MNHEY and CDR2 is SVGAGI. This CDR3 is CASSPFEGEQYF. CDR3 nucleotide sequence: TGTGCCAGCAGCCCCTTCGAGGGCGAGCAGTACTTC.

By sample share, this clone is hyperexpanded. The V call is TRBV6-5, the J call TRBJ1-1; TRBD1 matches at 10 bases. There are 13 residues in the CDR3. In germline, CDR1 is MNHEY, CDR2 SVGAGI. The V gene end was trimmed by 8 bases and the J gene end by 7 bases; junction bases not matched to a gene: 7. CDR3 sequence (DNA): TGTGCCAGCGTACGACAGGGGGCTCTTGAAGCTTTCTTT. It is translated as CASVRQGALEAFF.

The chain links TRBV13 to TRBJ2-3; TRBD2 matches 12 bases. Trimming cost V 6 bases and J 5 bases; bases outside gene matches: 6. CDR3 size: 15 residues. From germline, CDR1 is PRHDT and CDR2 FYEKMQ (reference sequence). CDR3 loop: CASSYGLAGLDTQYF. CDR3 nucleotides: TGTGCCAGCAGTTACGGACTAGCGGGATTAGATACGCAGTATTTT.

The CDR3 DNA reads as TGCGCCAGCAGTCAATCTAATAACTGGGCTTTCTTT. Translating gives CASSQSNNWAFF. This chain connects TRBV23-1 to TRBJ1-1; no reliable D call. TRBV23-1 is an ORF for which the function is uncertain. V dropped 0 bases and J dropped 11 bases, with 10 bases sitting between them. CDR3 size: 12 residues.

The V gene is TRBV6-5, the J gene TRBJ2-2; 8 bases align to TRBD2. CDR1 MNHEY and CDR2 SVGAGI come from the germline V gene. The CDR3 sequence is 12 residues long. The junction had 3 bases not matched to a gene; V was cut back by 5 bases and J by 10 bases. DNA of the CDR3: TGTGCCAGCAGTCTCGGGGGGGAGGAGCTGTTTTTT. Protein: CASSLGGEELFF.

The chain is built from TRBV11-2 and TRBJ1-1; the D gene is possibly TRBD1 (5 bases). The V gene's germline CDR1 is SGHAT and CDR2 FQNNGV. CDR3 length: 15 amino acids. V was trimmed by 0 bases and J by 4 bases, leaving 12 bases between them. For the CDR3, the DNA is TGTGCCAGCAGCTTAGATTTCTCCGGGGGCACTGAAGCTTTCTTT. Its translation is CASSLDFSGGTEAFF.

This chain joins TRBV6-5 and TRBJ1-2, with D hard to call. V lost 6 bases and J 5 bases, leaving 13 bases between the germline ends. Germline V gives CDR1 MNHEY, CDR2 SVGAGI. CDR3 length: 13 amino acids. The CDR3 is CASSPSGSYGYTF. The CDR3 bases are TGTGCCAGCAGCCCATCGGGGTCTTATGGCTACACCTTC.